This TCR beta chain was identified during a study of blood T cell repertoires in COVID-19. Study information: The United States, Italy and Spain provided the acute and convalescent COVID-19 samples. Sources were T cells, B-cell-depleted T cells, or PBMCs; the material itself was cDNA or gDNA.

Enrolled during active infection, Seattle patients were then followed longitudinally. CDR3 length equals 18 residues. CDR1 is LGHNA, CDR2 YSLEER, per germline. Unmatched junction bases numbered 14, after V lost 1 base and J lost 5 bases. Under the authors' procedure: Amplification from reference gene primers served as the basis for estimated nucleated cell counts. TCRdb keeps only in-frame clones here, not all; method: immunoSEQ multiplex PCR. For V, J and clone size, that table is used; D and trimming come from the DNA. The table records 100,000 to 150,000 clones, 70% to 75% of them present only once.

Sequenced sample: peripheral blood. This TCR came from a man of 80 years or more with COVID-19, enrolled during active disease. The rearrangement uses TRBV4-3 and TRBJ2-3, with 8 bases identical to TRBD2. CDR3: CASSQGIGGGILEDTQYF. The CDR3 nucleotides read TGCGCCAGCAGCCAAGGTATCGGCGGGGGGATCCTTGAAGATACGCAGTATTTT.